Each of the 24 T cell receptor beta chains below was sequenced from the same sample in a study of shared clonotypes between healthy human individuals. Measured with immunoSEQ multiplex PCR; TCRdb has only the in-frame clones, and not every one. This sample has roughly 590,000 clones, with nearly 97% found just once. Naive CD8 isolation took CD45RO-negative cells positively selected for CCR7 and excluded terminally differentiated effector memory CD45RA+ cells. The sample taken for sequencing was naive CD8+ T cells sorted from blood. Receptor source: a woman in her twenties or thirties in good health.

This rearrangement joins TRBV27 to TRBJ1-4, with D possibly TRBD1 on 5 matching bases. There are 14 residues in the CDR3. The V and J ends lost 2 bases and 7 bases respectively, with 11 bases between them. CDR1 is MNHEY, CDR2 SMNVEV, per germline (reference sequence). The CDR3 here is CASSLQGVGEKLFF. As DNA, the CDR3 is TGTGCCAGCAGTTTACAGGGTGTCGGTGAAAAACTGTTTTTT. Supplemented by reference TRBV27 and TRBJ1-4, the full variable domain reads EAQVTQNPRYLITVTGKKLTVTCSQNMNHEYMSWYRQDPGLGLRQIYYSMNVEVTDKGDVPEGYKVSRKEKRNFPLILESPSPNQTSLYFCASSLQGVGEKLFFGSGTQLSVL.

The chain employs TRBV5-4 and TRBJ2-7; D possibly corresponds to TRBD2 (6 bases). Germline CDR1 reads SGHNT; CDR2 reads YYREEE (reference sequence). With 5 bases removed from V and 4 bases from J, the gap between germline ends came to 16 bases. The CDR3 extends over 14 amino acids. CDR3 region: CASRDSGVRYEQYF. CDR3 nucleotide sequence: TGTGCCAGCAGAGACTCGGGGGTCAGATACGAGCAGTACTTC.

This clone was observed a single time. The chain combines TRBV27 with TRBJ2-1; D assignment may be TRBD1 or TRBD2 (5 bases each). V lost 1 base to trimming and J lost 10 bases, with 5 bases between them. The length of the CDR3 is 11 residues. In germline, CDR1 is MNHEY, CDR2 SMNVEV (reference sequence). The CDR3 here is CASSLWGEQFF. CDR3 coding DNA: TGTGCCAGCAGTTTATGGGGGGAGCAGTTCTTC.

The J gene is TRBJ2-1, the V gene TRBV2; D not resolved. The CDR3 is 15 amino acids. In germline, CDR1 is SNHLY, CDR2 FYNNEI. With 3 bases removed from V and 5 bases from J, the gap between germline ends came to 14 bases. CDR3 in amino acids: CASSDGASSHNEQFF. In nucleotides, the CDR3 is TGTGCCAGCAGTGACGGCGCCTCTTCCCACAATGAGCAGTTCTTC.

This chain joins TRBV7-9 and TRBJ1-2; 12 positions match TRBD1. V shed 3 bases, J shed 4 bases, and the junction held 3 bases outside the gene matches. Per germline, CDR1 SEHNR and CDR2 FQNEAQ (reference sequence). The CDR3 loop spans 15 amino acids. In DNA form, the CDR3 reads TGTGCCAGCAGCTTGGGACAGGGGGCTTTCTATGGCTACACCTTC. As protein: CASSLGQGAFYGYTF.

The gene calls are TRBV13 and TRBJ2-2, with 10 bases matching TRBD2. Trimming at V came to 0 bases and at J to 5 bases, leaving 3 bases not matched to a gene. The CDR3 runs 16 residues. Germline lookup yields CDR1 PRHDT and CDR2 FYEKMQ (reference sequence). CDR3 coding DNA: TGTGCCAGCAGCTTAGGGCTAGCGGGAGAGACCGGGGAGCTGTTTTTT. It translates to CASSLGLAGETGELFF.

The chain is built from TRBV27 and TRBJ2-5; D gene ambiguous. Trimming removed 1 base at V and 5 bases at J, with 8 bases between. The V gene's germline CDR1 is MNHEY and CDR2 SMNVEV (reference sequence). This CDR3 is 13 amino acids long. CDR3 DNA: TGTGCCAGCAGTTTATGGCTCGGGGAGACCCAGTACTTC. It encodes CASSLWLGETQYF.

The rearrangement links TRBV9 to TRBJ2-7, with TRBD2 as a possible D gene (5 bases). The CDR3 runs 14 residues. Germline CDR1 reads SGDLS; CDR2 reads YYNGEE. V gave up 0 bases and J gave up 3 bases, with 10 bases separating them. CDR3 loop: CASSVGGAVYEQYF. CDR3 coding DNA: TGTGCCAGCAGCGTAGGTGGAGCGGTCTACGAGCAGTACTTC.

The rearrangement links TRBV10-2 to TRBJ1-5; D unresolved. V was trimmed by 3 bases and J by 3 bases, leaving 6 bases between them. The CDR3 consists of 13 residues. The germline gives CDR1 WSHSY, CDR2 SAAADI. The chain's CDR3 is CASSEGFNQPQHF. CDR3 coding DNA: TGCGCCAGCAGTGAAGGCTTCAATCAGCCCCAGCATTTT.

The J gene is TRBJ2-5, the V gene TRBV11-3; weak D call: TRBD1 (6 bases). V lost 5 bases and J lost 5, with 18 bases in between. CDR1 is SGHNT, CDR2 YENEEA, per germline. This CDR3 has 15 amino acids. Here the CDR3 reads CASSQRTDPMETQYF. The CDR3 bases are TGTGCCAGCAGCCAGAGGACAGACCCAATGGAGACCCAGTACTTC.

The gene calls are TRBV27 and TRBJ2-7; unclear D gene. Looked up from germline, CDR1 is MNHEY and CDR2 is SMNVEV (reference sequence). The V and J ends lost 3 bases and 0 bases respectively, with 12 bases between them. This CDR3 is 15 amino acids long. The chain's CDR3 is CASSLMGILSYEQYF. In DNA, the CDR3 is TGTGCCAGCAGTTTGATGGGGATCCTCTCCTACGAGCAGTACTTC.

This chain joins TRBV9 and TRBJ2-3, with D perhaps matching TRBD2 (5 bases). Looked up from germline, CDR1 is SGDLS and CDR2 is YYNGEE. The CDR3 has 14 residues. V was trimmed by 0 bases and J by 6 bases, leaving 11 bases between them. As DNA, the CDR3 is TGTGCCAGCAGCGTAGAAGGCGGGTCGGATACGCAGTATTTT. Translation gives CASSVEGGSDTQYF.

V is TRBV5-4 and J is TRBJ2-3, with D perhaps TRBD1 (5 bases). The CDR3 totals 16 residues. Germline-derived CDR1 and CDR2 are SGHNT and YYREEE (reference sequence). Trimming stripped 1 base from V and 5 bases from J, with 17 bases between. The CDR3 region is CASSLRQGPAKDTQYF. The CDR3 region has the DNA TGTGCCAGCAGCTTGCGGCAGGGTCCGGCGAAAGATACGCAGTATTTT.

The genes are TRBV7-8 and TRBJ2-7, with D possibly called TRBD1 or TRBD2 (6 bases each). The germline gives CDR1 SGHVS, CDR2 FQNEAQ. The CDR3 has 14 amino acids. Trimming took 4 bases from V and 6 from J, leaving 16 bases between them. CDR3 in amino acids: CASSWGARVREQYF. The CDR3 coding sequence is TGTGCCAGCAGCTGGGGGGCGAGGGTGCGCGAGCAGTACTTC.

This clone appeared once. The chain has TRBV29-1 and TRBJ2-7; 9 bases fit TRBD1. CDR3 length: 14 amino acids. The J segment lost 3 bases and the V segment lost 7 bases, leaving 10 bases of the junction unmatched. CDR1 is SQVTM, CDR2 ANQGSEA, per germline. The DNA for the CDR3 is TGCAGCGCTATCCCCCAGGGACAGGGCTACGAGCAGTACTTC. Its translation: CSAIPQGQGYEQYF.

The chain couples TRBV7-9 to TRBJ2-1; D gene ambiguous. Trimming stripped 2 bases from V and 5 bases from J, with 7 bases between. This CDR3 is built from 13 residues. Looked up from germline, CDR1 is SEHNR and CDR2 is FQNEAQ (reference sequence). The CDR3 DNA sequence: TGTGCCAGCAGCTTACCATCAAACAATGAGCAGTTCTTC. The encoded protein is CASSLPSNNEQFF.

CDR3 nucleotide sequence: TGTGCCAGCAGCCCCAATGAGAGTCTGAACACTGAAGCTTTCTTT. This encodes CASSPNESLNTEAFF. The genes are TRBV27 and TRBJ1-1; unclear D gene. The V end lost 6 bases, the J end lost 0 bases, and 14 bases lay between the germline ends. Germline CDR1 reads MNHEY; CDR2 reads SMNVEV (reference sequence). This CDR3 is built from 15 residues.

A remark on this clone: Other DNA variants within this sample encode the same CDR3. Here the CDR3 reads CASSLLAGGETQYF. The DNA of the CDR3 is TGTGCCAGCAGTTTATTAGCGGGAGGGGAGACCCAGTACTTC. This chain connects TRBV27 to TRBJ2-5; 11 bases fit TRBD2. The CDR3 is 14 amino acids. The ends lost 1 base at V and 5 bases at J; junction bases unmatched: 0. Germline V gene sequence: CDR1 MNHEY, CDR2 SMNVEV (reference sequence).

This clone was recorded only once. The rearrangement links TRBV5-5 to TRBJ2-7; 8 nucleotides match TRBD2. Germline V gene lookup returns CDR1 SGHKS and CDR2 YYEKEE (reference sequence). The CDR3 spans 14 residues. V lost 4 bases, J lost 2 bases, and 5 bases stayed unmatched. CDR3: CASSGGLETYEQYF. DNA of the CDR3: TGTGCCAGCAGCGGGGGACTAGAAACCTACGAGCAGTACTTC.

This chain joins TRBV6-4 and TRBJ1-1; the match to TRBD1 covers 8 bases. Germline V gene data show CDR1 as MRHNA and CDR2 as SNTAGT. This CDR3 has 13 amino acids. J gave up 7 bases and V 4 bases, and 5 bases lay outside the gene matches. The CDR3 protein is CASSVWTGLEAFF. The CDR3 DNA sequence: TGTGCCAGCAGTGTATGGACAGGGCTTGAAGCTTTCTTT.

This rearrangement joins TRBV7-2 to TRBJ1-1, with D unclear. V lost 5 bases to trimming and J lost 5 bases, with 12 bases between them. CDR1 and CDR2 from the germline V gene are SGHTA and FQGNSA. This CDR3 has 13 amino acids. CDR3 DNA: TGTGCCAGCAGCGTTGGGCGCCGGACTGAAGCTTTCTTT. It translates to CASSVGRRTEAFF.

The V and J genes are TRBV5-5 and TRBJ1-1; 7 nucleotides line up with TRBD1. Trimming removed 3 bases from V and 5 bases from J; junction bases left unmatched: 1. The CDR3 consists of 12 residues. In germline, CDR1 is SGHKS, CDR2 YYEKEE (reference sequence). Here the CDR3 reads CASSSGQTEAFF. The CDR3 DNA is TGTGCCAGCAGCTCGGGACAGACTGAAGCTTTCTTT.

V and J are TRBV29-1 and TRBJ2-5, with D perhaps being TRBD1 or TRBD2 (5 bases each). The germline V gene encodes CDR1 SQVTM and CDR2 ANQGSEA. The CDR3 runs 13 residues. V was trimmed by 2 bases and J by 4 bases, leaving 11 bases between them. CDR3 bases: TGCAGCGTTGAACAGGGAAGCGGAGAGACCCAGTACTTC. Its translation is CSVEQGSGETQYF.

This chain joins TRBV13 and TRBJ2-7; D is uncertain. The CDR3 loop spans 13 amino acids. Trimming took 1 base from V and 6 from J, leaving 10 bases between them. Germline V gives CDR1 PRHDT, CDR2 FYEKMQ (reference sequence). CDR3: CASSLAPSSEQYF. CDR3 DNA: TGTGCCAGCAGCTTAGCCCCGAGTTCCGAGCAGTACTTC.